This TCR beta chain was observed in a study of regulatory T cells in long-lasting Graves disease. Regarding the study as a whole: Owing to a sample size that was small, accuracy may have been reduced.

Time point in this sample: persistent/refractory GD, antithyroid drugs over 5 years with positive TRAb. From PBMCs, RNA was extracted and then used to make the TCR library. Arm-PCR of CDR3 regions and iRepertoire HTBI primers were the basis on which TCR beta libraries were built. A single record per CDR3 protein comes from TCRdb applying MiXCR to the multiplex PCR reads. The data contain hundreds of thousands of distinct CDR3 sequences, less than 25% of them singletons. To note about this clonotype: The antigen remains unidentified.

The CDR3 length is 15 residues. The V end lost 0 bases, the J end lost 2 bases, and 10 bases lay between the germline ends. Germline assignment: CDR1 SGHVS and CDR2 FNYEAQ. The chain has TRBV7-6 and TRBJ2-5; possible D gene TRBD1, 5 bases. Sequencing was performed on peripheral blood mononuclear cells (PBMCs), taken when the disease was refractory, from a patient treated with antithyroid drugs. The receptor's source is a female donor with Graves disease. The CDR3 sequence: CASSLARGRQETQYF. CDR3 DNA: TGTGCCAGCAGCTTAGCTAGGGGCAGACAAGAGACCCAGTACTTC.